These 32 T cell receptor beta chains originate from one sample sequenced in a study of blood T cell repertoires in COVID-19. TCRdb's table, derived via immunoSEQ multiplex PCR, lists solely in-frame clones and lacks some. Found here are about 220,000 clones, around 84% of them singletons; the top ten hold 9.5% to 15%. Specimen: peripheral blood. Source of these receptors: a human donor in a cohort sampled during active COVID-19.

The chain couples TRBV29-1 to TRBJ1-1; D unclear. V lost 2 bases and J lost 0, with 7 bases in between. Germline assignment: CDR1 SQVTM and CDR2 ANQGSEA. The CDR3 extends over 13 amino acids. CDR3 DNA sequence: TGCAGCGTTGAACGGGTCATGAACACTGAAGCTTTCTTT. It codes for CSVERVMNTEAFF.

As regards this clone: One junction end disagrees with the germline gene, perhaps due to a read error. The gene calls are TRBV7-7 and TRBJ2-7; 9 bases are shared with TRBD1. This CDR3 is 12 amino acids long. Per germline, CDR1 SSHAT and CDR2 FNYEAQ (reference sequence). This chain's CDR3 is CASSLTGGEQYF. The CDR3 DNA is TGTGCTAGCAGCTTGACAGGGGGCGAGCAGTACTTC.

The gene calls are TRBV5-1 and TRBJ2-3; no definite D call. V lost 4 bases and J lost 1, with 16 bases in between. The CDR3 extends over 16 amino acids. Germline CDR1 reads SGHRS; CDR2 reads YFSETQ. The CDR3, as DNA: TGCGCCAGCAGCCCCTCAGAGGTTCCCCGCACAGATACGCAGTATTTT. Translated: CASSPSEVPRTDTQYF.

CDR3 DNA sequence: TGTGCCAGCCGGAGGGGGGGGACTGGAAACACCATATATTTT. Protein: CASRRGGTGNTIYF. This sequence joins TRBV6-5 and TRBJ1-3; possibly TRBD1 for D (6 bases). The germline CDR1 and CDR2 sequences are MNHEY and SVGAGI. The CDR3 has 14 residues. The V end lost 8 bases, the J end lost 2 bases, and 13 bases lay between the germline ends.

The gene calls are TRBV7-2 and TRBJ1-4, with a weak D call TRBD1 (6 bases). This CDR3 has 14 amino acids. The V and J ends lost 1 base and 7 bases respectively, with 10 bases between them. CDR1 is SGHTA and CDR2 is FQGNSA in the germline V gene. CDR3 bases: TGTGCCAGCAGCTTAGGGGGGCTTGGTGAAAAACTGTTTTTT. Its protein is CASSLGGLGEKLFF.

This chain's CDR3 is CATTDRSDYGYTF. CDR3 nucleotides: TGTGCCACAACGGACAGGTCTGACTATGGCTACACCTTC. The rearrangement uses TRBV19 and TRBJ1-2; 7 bases are shared with TRBD1. CDR1 and CDR2 (germline): LNHDA, SQIVND (reference sequence). V lost 10 bases, J lost 3 bases, and 8 bases stayed unmatched. The CDR3 is 13 residues long. Complete variable domain (other parts from reference TRBV19 and TRBJ1-2): DGGITQSPKYLFRKEGQNVTLSCEQNLNHDAMYWYRQDPGQGLRLIYYSQIVNDFQKGDIAEGYSVSREKKESFPLTVTSAQKNPTAFYLCATTDRSDYGYTFGSGTRLTVV.

J is TRBJ2-7 and V is TRBV28; D is perhaps TRBD2 (6 bases). The CDR3 extends over 15 amino acids. Germline V lookup: CDR1 MDHEN, CDR2 SYDVKM. Trimming pared 6 bases from V and 2 bases from J, leaving 17 bases between. CDR3 region: CASSPSGLFTYEQYF. The CDR3 nucleotides are TGTGCCAGCAGCCCCTCGGGACTCTTCACCTACGAGCAGTACTTC.

V is TRBV6-5 and J is TRBJ2-7; D gene uncertain. Germline CDR1 is MNHEY and CDR2 is SVGAGI. V lost 6 bases and J 0 bases, leaving 15 bases between the germline ends. CDR3 length: 15 residues. For the CDR3, the DNA is TGTGCCAGCAGGTATAGGCCGGGTAACTCCTACGAGCAGTACTTC. Residues: CASRYRPGNSYEQYF.

This clone was recorded only once. V usage is TRBV5-1 and J usage is TRBJ2-3; D gene uncertain. CDR1 is SGHRS and CDR2 is YFSETQ in the germline V gene. V lost 3 bases and J 5 bases, leaving 13 bases between the germline ends. The length of the CDR3 is 14 residues. The chain's CDR3 is CASSSATRGDTQYF. The CDR3 DNA follows: TGCGCCAGCAGCTCTGCTACCCGCGGAGATACGCAGTATTTT.

The CDR3 is CASSLSSGGFGAFF. CDR3 DNA: TGTGCCAGCAGTTTATCGTCAGGCGGGTTCGGAGCTTTCTTT. The chain uses TRBV27 and TRBJ1-1; D call uncertain. The germline V and J ends were trimmed by 0 bases and 10 bases, with 15 bases remaining between them. In germline, CDR1 is MNHEY, CDR2 SMNVEV (reference sequence). This CDR3 has 14 amino acids.

The V call is TRBV19, the J call TRBJ2-5, with TRBD2 matching over 7 bases. The CDR3 sequence is 14 residues long. Germline V gene sequence: CDR1 LNHDA, CDR2 SQIVND (reference sequence). Trimming cost V 5 bases and J 2 bases; bases outside gene matches: 5. This CDR3 reads CASSRRDYQETQYF. The DNA for the CDR3 is TGTGCCAGTAGTCGCCGGGACTATCAAGAGACCCAGTACTTC.

The chain has TRBV4-1 and TRBJ1-1; 7 bases match TRBD1. This CDR3 region has 16 residues. The V and J ends lost 4 bases and 0 bases, in that order; junction bases with no gene match: 8. CDR1 and CDR2 (germline): MGHRA, YSYEKL. CDR3 DNA sequence: TGCGCCAGCAGCCCGCTGACAGGGCTAATGAACACTGAAGCTTTCTTT. Protein product: CASSPLTGLMNTEAFF.

This rearrangement joins TRBV5-1 to TRBJ2-4; D remains unclear. CDR1 is SGHRS and CDR2 is YFSETQ in the germline V gene. V dropped 4 bases and J dropped 0 bases, with 8 bases sitting between them. The CDR3 length is 14 residues. The CDR3 here is CASSLTLAKNIQYF. The DNA of the CDR3 is TGCGCCAGCAGCCTGACTCTAGCCAAAAACATTCAGTACTTC.

The rearrangement links TRBV4-2 to TRBJ1-5, with a tentative D call TRBD1 (6 bases). Germline V gene lookup returns CDR1 LGHNA and CDR2 YNFKEQ. The V and J ends lost 2 bases and 5 bases respectively, with 16 bases between them. This CDR3 has 16 amino acids. The CDR3 bases are TGTGCCAGCAGCCAAAATCAGGGACAAGTTTATCAGCCCCAGCATTTT. Translated, it gives CASSQNQGQVYQPQHF.

On this clone itself: The same CDR3 can be traced to other DNA sequences in this sample. The chain combines TRBV6-5 with TRBJ1-6; possible D gene TRBD1, 5 bases. The germline V gene encodes CDR1 MNHEY and CDR2 SVGAGI. CDR3 size: 13 residues. With 6 bases removed from V and 3 bases from J, the gap between germline ends came to 6 bases. The CDR3 loop reads CASRDSYNSPLHF. CDR3 bases: TGTGCCAGCAGAGACAGCTATAATTCACCCCTCCACTTT.

This clone turned up a few times. The CDR3 DNA reads TGCAGTGCTCAGGGCCTCGAGGGCTACACCTTC. It yields the protein CSAQGLEGYTF. The chain employs TRBV20-1 and TRBJ1-2; D perhaps matches TRBD1 (5 bases). Germline loops: CDR1 DFQATT, CDR2 SNEGSKA (reference sequence). This CDR3 has 11 residues. V lost 5 bases and J 8 bases, leaving 12 bases between the germline ends.

CDR3 loop: CASSRGRLSYNEQFF. Written as DNA, the CDR3 is TGTGCCAGCAGCCGCGGGAGACTCTCCTACAATGAGCAGTTCTTC. The rearrangement joins TRBV11-3 to TRBJ2-1, with TRBD2 identical over 7 bases. The CDR3 is 15 amino acids. V lost 5 bases, J lost 0 bases, and 4 bases stayed unmatched. CDR1 and CDR2 (germline): SGHNT, YENEEA. The full variable domain, in which reference TRBV11-3 and TRBJ2-1 provide the parts outside the CDR3, is EAGVVQSPRYKIIEKKQPVAFWCNPISGHNTLYWYLQNLGQGPELLIRYENEEAVDDSQLPKDRFSAERLKGVDSTLKIQPAELGDSAVYLCASSRGRLSYNEQFFGPGTRLTVL.

V and J are TRBV6-2 or TRBV6-3 and TRBJ2-5, with a weak D call TRBD1 (6 bases). This CDR3 has 14 amino acids. V shed 0 bases and J shed 2 bases, with 7 bases lying between them. CDR1 MNHEY and CDR2 SVGEGT come from the germline V gene. This chain's CDR3 is CASSYSGTQETQYF. Here the CDR3 DNA reads TGTGCCAGCAGTTACTCAGGGACACAAGAGACCCAGTACTTC.

This clone was observed a handful of times. CDR3 residues: CASREGHTEAFF. CDR3 DNA: TGTGCCAGCAGGGAGGGACACACTGAAGCTTTCTTT. V usage is TRBV11-1 and J usage is TRBJ1-1; possible D gene TRBD1, 5 bases. CDR1 is SGHAT and CDR2 is FQDESV in the germline V gene (reference sequence). CDR3 length equals 12 residues. Trimming left V 6 bases short and J 3 bases short, with 8 bases between.

This chain uses TRBV7-3 with TRBJ1-1; D is perhaps TRBD1 (6 bases). The CDR3 consists of 14 residues. Germline V gene data show CDR1 as SGHTA and CDR2 as FQGTGA. Trimming shortened V by 1 base and J by 6 bases, and 12 bases separated the two germline ends. CDR3 coding DNA: TGTGCCAGCAGCTTAAGCGGTGGGGGCGCTGAAGCTTTCTTT. This sequence encodes CASSLSGGGAEAFF. Using reference TRBV7-3 and TRBJ1-1 for the parts outside the CDR3, the full variable domain is GAGVSQTPSNKVTEKGKYVELRCDPISGHTALYWYRQSLGQGPEFLIYFQGTGAADDSGLPNDRFFAVRPEGSVSTLKIQRTERGDSAVYLCASSLSGGGAEAFFGQGTRLTVV.

This clone was seen just once. This chain links TRBV5-1 with TRBJ1-2, with D tentatively TRBD1 (5 bases). The CDR3 covers 14 residues. Per germline, CDR1 SGHRS and CDR2 YFSETQ. V shed 0 bases and J shed 2 bases, with 8 bases lying between them. This CDR3 is CASSLDGQNYGYTF. CDR3 nucleotides: TGCGCCAGCAGCTTGGACGGACAAAACTATGGCTACACCTTC.

The chain links TRBV6-2 or TRBV6-3 to TRBJ1-6; D might be TRBD1 (5 bases). The CDR3 is 17 residues long. The germline V gene encodes CDR1 MNHEY and CDR2 SVGEGT. The V gene lost 6 bases and the J gene lost 0 bases, with 15 bases spanning the gap. The CDR3 region has the DNA TGTGCCAGCAGCCTGAGACGGGGGAGCTCCTATAATTCACCCCTCCACTTT. Translating gives CASSLRRGSSYNSPLHF.

This chain links TRBV5-6 with TRBJ1-2; the match to TRBD1 covers 7 bases. CDR1 is SGHDT, CDR2 YYEEEE, per germline. CDR3 length: 14 residues. J gave up 9 bases and V 4 bases, and 12 bases lay outside the gene matches. The CDR3 sequence: CASSTRQGDRSYTF. CDR3 sequence (DNA): TGTGCCAGCAGCACTCGACAGGGTGATCGAAGCTACACCTTC.

This rearrangement joins TRBV5-1 to TRBJ2-5; no definite D call. CDR1 is SGHRS and CDR2 is YFSETQ in the germline V gene. This CDR3 region has 15 residues. Trimming left V 4 bases short and J 1 base short, with 14 bases between. The CDR3 DNA is TGCGCCAGCAGCGATGATGGCCACCCCCAAGAGACCCAGTACTTC. Protein sequence: CASSDDGHPQETQYF.

The table lists this clone with many counts. This chain uses TRBV27 with TRBJ2-7, with 11 bases lining up with TRBD2. Per germline, CDR1 MNHEY and CDR2 SMNVEV (reference sequence). Trimming removed 5 bases from V and 1 base from J; junction bases left unmatched: 4. The CDR3 has 15 residues. As DNA, the CDR3 is TGTGCCAGCAGTAGCGGGACTAGCGGTTCCTACGAGCAGTACTTC. Its protein is CASSSGTSGSYEQYF.

The chain is built from TRBV3-1 (or the pseudogene TRBV3-2) and TRBJ2-7; 8 bases line up with TRBD2. Germline V gene data show CDR1 as LGHDT and CDR2 as YNNKEL (reference sequence). The CDR3 is 14 residues long. V gave up 5 bases and J gave up 7 bases; unmatched junction bases: 10. The CDR3 DNA is TGTGCCAGCAGCTCAAAGGCGGGAGGTGGGGAGCAGTACTTC. It translates to CASSSKAGGGEQYF.

This chain connects TRBV4-1 to TRBJ2-7; D perhaps matches TRBD1 (6 bases). Trimming pared 1 base from V and 3 bases from J, leaving 16 bases between. CDR1 and CDR2 (germline): MGHRA, YSYEKL. The CDR3 has 16 amino acids. CDR3 in DNA: TGCGCCAGCAGCCAAGCCCCAGGGGAGACCAGCTACGAGCAGTACTTC. Translating it yields CASSQAPGETSYEQYF.

The chain employs TRBV12-3 or TRBV12-4 and TRBJ1-2; D is unclear. This CDR3 has 11 amino acids. Trimming left V 4 bases short and J 5 bases short, with 5 bases between. In nucleotides, the CDR3 is TGTGCCAGCAGTTCAGGATATGGCTACACCTTC. Translated: CASSSGYGYTF.

The chain has TRBV18 and TRBJ1-1, with D possibly matching TRBD1 (6 bases). Germline lookup yields CDR1 KGHSH and CDR2 LQKENI. The germline V and J ends were trimmed by 0 bases and 1 base, with 12 bases remaining between them. This CDR3 is built from 16 residues. DNA for the CDR3: TGTGCCAGCTCACCACCGGCCCAGGGGCAGAACACTGAAGCTTTCTTT. Amino acids: CASSPPAQGQNTEAFF.

The rearrangement joins TRBV5-4 to TRBJ1-1; D ambiguous. Trimming took 0 bases from V and 0 from J, leaving 9 bases between them. Germline V gene lookup returns CDR1 SGHNT and CDR2 YYREEE (reference sequence). The CDR3 covers 15 residues. CDR3 coding DNA: TGTGCCAGCAGCTTGGATCCAGGCGTGAACACTGAAGCTTTCTTT. Translating it yields CASSLDPGVNTEAFF.

The J gene is TRBJ2-5, the V gene TRBV3-1 (or the pseudogene TRBV3-2), with 9 nucleotides matching TRBD2. The V gene end was trimmed by 6 bases and the J gene end by 2 bases; junction bases not matched to a gene: 4. The CDR3 contains 14 residues. CDR1 is LGHDT, CDR2 YNNKEL, per germline (reference sequence). The CDR3 sequence is CASSWTSEQETQYF. In DNA form, the CDR3 reads TGTGCCAGCAGTTGGACTAGCGAACAAGAGACCCAGTACTTC.

The rearrangement uses TRBV15 and TRBJ1-1; 7 bases are shared with TRBD1. Trimming removed 7 bases from V and 0 bases from J; junction bases left unmatched: 5. The germline V gene has CDR1 LNHNV and CDR2 YYDKDF (reference sequence). This CDR3 is built from 14 residues. The chain's CDR3 is CATTKTGMNTEAFF. The CDR3 DNA reads TGTGCCACCACCAAGACAGGGATGAACACTGAAGCTTTCTTT.